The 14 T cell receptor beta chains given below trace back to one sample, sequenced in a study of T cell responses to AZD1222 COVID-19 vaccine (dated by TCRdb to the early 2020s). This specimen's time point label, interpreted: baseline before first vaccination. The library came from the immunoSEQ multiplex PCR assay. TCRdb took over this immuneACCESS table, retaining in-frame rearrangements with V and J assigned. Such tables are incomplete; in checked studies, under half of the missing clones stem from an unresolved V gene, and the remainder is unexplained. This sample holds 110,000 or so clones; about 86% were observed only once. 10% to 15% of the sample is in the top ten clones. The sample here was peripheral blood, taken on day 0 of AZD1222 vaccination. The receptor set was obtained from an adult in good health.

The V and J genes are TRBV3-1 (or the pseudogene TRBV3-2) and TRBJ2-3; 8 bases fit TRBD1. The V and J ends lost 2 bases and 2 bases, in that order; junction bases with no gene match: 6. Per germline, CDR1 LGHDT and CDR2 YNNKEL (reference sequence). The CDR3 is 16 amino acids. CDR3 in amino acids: CASSQRTGRSTDTQYF. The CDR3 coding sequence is TGTGCCAGCAGCCAACGGACAGGGAGGTCCACAGATACGCAGTATTTT.

The CDR3 DNA is TGCAGTGCGGCGGACAATGAGCAGTTCTTC. This translates into CSAADNEQFF. V is TRBV20-1 and J is TRBJ2-1; D is uncertain. Trimming removed 6 bases from V and 5 bases from J, with 5 bases in between. CDR1 DFQATT and CDR2 SNEGSKA come from the germline V gene (reference sequence). CDR3 length equals 10 residues.

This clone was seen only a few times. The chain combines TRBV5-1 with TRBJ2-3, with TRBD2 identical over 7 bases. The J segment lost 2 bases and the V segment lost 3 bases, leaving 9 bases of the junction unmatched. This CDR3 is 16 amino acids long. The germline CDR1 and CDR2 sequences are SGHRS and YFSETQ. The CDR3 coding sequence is TGCGCCAGCAGCTCCCCTGCGGGAGTGAACACAGATACGCAGTATTTT. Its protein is CASSSPAGVNTDTQYF.

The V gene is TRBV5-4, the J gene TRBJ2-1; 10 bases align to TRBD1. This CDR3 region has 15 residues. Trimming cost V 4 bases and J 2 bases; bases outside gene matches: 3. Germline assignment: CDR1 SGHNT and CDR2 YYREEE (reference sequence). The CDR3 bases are TGTGCCAGCAGCGCAGGACAGGGGGCCTACAATGAGCAGTTCTTC. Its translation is CASSAGQGAYNEQFF.

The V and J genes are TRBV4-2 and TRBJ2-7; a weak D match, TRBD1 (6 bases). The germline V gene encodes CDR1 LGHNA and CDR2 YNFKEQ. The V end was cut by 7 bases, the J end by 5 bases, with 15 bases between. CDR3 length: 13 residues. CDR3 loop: CASTTGRGDEQYF. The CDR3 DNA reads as TGTGCCAGCACCACAGGGAGAGGAGACGAGCAGTACTTC.

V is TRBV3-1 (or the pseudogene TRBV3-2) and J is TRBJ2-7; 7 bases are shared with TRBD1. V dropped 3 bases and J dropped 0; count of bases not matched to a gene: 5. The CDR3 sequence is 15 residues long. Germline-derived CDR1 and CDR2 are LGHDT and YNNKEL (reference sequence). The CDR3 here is CASSQVRGYSYEQYF. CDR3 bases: TGTGCCAGCAGCCAGGTCAGGGGGTACTCCTACGAGCAGTACTTC.

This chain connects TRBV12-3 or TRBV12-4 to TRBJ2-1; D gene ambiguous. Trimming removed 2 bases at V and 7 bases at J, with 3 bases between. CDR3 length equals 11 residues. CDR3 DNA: TGTGCCAGCAGTTTATTAAATGAGCAGTTCTTC. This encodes CASSLLNEQFF.

The CDR3 reads CASSFRTSGPARNEQFF. In DNA form, the CDR3 reads TGTGCCAGCAGTTTTCGCACTAGCGGCCCCGCGAGGAATGAGCAGTTCTTC. This chain uses TRBV28 with TRBJ2-1; 8 bases are shared with TRBD2. The CDR3 length is 17 residues. Losses at the gene ends were 3 bases for V and 7 bases for J; bases not matched to a gene: 14. CDR1 MDHEN and CDR2 SYDVKM come from the germline V gene.

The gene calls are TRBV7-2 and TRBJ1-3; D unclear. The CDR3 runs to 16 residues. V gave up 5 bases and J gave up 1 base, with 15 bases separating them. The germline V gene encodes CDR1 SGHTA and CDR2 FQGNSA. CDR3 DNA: TGTGCCAGCAGCATAGATATAGGGCGGTCTGGAAACACCATATATTTT. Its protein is CASSIDIGRSGNTIYF. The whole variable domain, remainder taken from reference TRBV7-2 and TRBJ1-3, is GAGVSQSPSNKVTEKGKDVELRCDPISGHTALYWYRQSLGQGLEFLIYFQGNSAPDKSGLPSDRFSAERTGGSVSTLTIQRTQQEDSAVYLCASSIDIGRSGNTIYFGEGSWLTVV.

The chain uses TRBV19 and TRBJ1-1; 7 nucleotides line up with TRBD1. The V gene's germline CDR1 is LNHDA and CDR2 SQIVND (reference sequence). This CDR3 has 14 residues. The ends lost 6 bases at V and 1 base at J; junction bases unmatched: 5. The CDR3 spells CASRTGQRNTEAFF. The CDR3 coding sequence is TGTGCCAGTAGGACGGGACAGCGGAACACTGAAGCTTTCTTT.

The CDR3 sequence is CATSDPGTSGRVIGGELFF. CDR3 nucleotides: TGTGCCACCAGTGACCCAGGGACTAGCGGGAGAGTAATCGGCGGGGAGCTGTTTTTT. The chain is built from TRBV24-1 and TRBJ2-2, with TRBD2 matching 14 bases. The CDR3 has 19 amino acids. V trimming: 4 bases; J trimming: 7 bases; junction bases outside the gene matches: 13. Germline CDR1 is KGHDR and CDR2 is SFDVKD.

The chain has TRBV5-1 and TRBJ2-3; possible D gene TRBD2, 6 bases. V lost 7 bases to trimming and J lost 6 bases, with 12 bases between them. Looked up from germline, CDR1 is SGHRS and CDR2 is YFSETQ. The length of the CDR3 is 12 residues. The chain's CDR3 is CASSREIDTQYF. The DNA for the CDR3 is TGCGCCAGCTCTCGGGAGATTGATACGCAGTATTTT.

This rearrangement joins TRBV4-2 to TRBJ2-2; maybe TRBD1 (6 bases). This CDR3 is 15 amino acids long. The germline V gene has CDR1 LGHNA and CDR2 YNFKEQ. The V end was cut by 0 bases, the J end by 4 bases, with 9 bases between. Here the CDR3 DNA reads TGTGCCAGCAGCCAAGAAGCAGGGGCCACCGGGGAGCTGTTTTTT. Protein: CASSQEAGATGELFF.

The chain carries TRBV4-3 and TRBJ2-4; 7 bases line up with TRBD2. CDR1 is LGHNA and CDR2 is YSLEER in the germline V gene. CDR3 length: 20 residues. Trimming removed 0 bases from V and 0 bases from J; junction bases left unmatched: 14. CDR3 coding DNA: TGCGCCAGCAGCCAAGAAATTGGCGGGGGAGCTCTCGTAGCCAAAAACATTCAGTACTTC. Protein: CASSQEIGGGALVAKNIQYF.